The clone carrying this TCR beta chain was observed a handful of times. Its matching antigen is unknown. This entry comes from a study of response to subunit inactivated influenza vaccine. TCRdb itself ran the RT-PCR reads through MiXCR, one entry per CDR3 protein. The sample records 860,000 or so distinct CDR3 sequences, 21% being singletons. CDR3 length equals 16 residues. Germline V gives CDR1 SGHRS, CDR2 YFSETQ. V was clipped by 4 bases and J by 2 bases; unmatched bases: 12. General study results and limits: Seasonal influenza vaccination, on each occasion, was suggested by the authors to recruit few new T cells.

The source is a man over 45 who received an inactivated influenza vaccine. The chain recombines TRBV5-1 with TRBJ2-7, with 7 bases fitting TRBD1. The specimen was PBMCs from blood, collected about 5 days after vaccination. The DNA for the CDR3 is TGCGCCAGCAGCCGCCAACAGGGGCTCATACCCTACGAGCAGTACTTC. As protein: CASSRQQGLIPYEQYF.